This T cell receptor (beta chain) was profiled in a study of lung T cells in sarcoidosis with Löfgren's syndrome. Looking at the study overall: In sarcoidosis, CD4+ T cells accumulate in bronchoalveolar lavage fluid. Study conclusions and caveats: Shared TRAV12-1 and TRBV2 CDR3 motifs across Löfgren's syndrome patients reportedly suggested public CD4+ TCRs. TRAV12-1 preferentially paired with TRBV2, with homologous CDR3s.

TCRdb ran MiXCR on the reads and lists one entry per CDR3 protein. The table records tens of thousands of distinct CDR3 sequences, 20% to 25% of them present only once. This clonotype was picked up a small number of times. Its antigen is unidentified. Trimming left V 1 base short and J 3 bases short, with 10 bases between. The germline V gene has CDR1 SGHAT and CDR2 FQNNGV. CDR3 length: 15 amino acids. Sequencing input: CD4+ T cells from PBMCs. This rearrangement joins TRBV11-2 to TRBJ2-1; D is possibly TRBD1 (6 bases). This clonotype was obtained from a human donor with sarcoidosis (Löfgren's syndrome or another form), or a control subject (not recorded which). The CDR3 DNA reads TGTGCCAGCAGCTTAGTAACAGGGAGCTACAATGAGCAGTTCTTC. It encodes CASSLVTGSYNEQFF.